Reported below is one T cell receptor (beta chain). The target antigen is unknown. The sample is drawn from a study of cytomegalovirus exposure and HLA in healthy donors. Regarding the study as a whole: Among the CMV-associated chains, three were confirmed in vitro as specific for CMV antigens.

PCR primers comprised 60 Vbeta and 13 Jbeta primers. Assay: immunoSEQ multiplex PCR; the TCRdb copy retains only in-frame clones and omits some. The sample lists under 200,000 clones, around four fifths seen once, with 1.3% in the top ten. The sequencing input was PBMCs. The clonotype comes from a man aged 25 to 45 in good health and CMV-seronegative.

CDR3 residues: CARSRDSSNQPQHF. CDR3 sequence (DNA): TGTGCCAGAAGCCGGGACAGTAGCAATCAGCCCCAGCATTTT. This chain joins TRBV5-3 and TRBJ1-5; TRBD1 matches 7 bases. TRBV5-3 is placed among ORFs of uncertain function. This CDR3 has 14 amino acids. V gave up 4 bases and J gave up 0 bases; unmatched junction bases: 1.